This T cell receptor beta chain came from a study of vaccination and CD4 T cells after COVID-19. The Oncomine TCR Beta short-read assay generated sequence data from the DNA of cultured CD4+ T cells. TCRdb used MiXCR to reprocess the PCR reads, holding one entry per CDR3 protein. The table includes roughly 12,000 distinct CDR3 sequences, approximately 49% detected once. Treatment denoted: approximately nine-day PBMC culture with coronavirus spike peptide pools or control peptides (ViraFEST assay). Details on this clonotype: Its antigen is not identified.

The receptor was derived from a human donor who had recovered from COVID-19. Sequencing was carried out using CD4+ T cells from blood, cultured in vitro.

CDR3 coding DNA: TGTGCCAGCAGGCTGGACAGGACGGGATCCTACGAGCAGTACTTC. Protein product: CASRLDRTGSYEQYF. V and J are TRBV27 and TRBJ2-7, with 7 bases fitting TRBD1. The CDR3 covers 15 residues. With V trimmed by 6 bases and J by 1 base, 9 bases remained unmatched. The germline CDR1 and CDR2 sequences are MNHEY and SMNVEV (reference sequence).